One sample yielded the 32 T cell receptor beta chains listed below, sequenced in a study of blood T cell repertoires in COVID-19. Method: immunoSEQ multiplex PCR; TCRdb's copy keeps in-frame clones and lacks some. The data show 350,000 to 400,000 clones, with about 90% seen just once and roughly 2% held by the top ten. Input material: PBMCs or T cells enriched from blood (not recorded which). These receptors were collected from a man aged 35-49 years in a cohort exposed to, infected with or recovered from COVID-19 (not recorded which).

To note about this clone: This specimen includes other DNA sequences encoding the same CDR3. V and J are TRBV5-1 and TRBJ2-3; TRBD1 agrees at 7 bases. V dropped 0 bases and J dropped 2; count of bases not matched to a gene: 6. The CDR3 sequence is 16 residues long. The germline V gene has CDR1 SGHRS and CDR2 YFSETQ. The CDR3 nucleotides read TGCGCCAGCAGCTTGGAAGGCAGGGGGAACACAGATACGCAGTATTTT. Translating gives CASSLEGRGNTDTQYF. Combining the CDR3 with reference TRBV5-1 and TRBJ2-3 gives the whole variable domain KAGVTQTPRYLIKTRGQQVTLSCSPISGHRSVSWYQQTPGQGLQFLFEYFSETQRNKGNFPGRFSGRQFSNSRSEMNVSTLELGDSALYLCASSLEGRGNTDTQYFGPGTRLTVL.

V is TRBV19 and J is TRBJ1-5; D is perhaps TRBD1 (5 bases). This CDR3 comprises 15 residues. Germline-derived CDR1 and CDR2 are LNHDA and SQIVND (reference sequence). The ends were cut back, 4 bases at V and 1 base at J, with 11 bases in the middle. The CDR3 sequence is CASSRGARSNQPQHF. In DNA, the CDR3 is TGTGCCAGTAGTAGGGGCGCACGGAGCAATCAGCCCCAGCATTTT.

The rearrangement uses TRBV7-6 and TRBJ2-7, with 9 positions matching TRBD1. V lost 5 bases and J lost 6; bases outside the gene matches: 5. The CDR3 is made up of 13 amino acids. Germline lookup yields CDR1 SGHVS and CDR2 FNYEAQ. The DNA for the CDR3 is TGTGCCAGCAGCCGGGACAGGGTCGGCGAGCAGTACTTC. Amino acid sequence: CASSRDRVGEQYF.

The CDR3 DNA reads TGCGCCAGCAGGGTAGGGGCTAGCGGCCAAGAGACCCAGTACTTC. Protein product: CASRVGASGQETQYF. V is TRBV5-1 and J is TRBJ2-5; 7 nucleotides match TRBD2. The CDR3 has 15 residues. The V gene's germline CDR1 is SGHRS and CDR2 YFSETQ. V was clipped by 5 bases and J by 1 base; unmatched bases: 8.

The V call is TRBV19, the J call TRBJ1-5; TRBD1 is a possible D gene (6 bases). V was shortened by 0 bases and J by 7 bases, with 13 bases between the two germline ends. Looked up from germline, CDR1 is LNHDA and CDR2 is SQIVND (reference sequence). CDR3 size: 15 residues. The CDR3 reads CASSIDHKGEQPQHF. The DNA of the CDR3 is TGTGCCAGTAGTATAGATCATAAGGGGGAGCAGCCCCAGCATTTT.

V is TRBV30 and J is TRBJ2-5, with 8 positions matching TRBD1. V trimming: 5 bases; J trimming: 4 bases; junction bases outside the gene matches: 3. Per the germline V gene, CDR1 is GTSNPN and CDR2 is SVGIG (reference sequence). The CDR3 has 12 amino acids. CDR3 sequence reads: CAWDRGVETQYF. DNA for the CDR3: TGTGCCTGGGACAGGGGTGTAGAGACCCAGTACTTC. Together with reference TRBV30 and TRBJ2-5, the CDR3 gives the full variable domain: SQTIHQWPATLVQPVGSPLSLECTVEGTSNPNLYWYRQAAGRGLQLLFYSVGIGQISSEVPQNLSASRPQDRQFILSSKKLLLSDSGFYLCAWDRGVETQYFGPGTRLLVL.

The chain links TRBV12-3 or TRBV12-4 to TRBJ2-4; possibly TRBD1 for D (6 bases). This CDR3 has 12 amino acids. V lost 2 bases and J lost 9, with 8 bases in between. The CDR3 DNA is TGTGCCAGCAGTTTAACCAGGGGCATTCAGTACTTC. Its translation: CASSLTRGIQYF.

This chain links TRBV5-1 with TRBJ2-3, with a tentative D call TRBD1 (6 bases). The V gene lost 0 bases and the J gene lost 3 bases, with 17 bases spanning the gap. The CDR3 covers 17 residues. Germline CDR1 reads SGHRS; CDR2 reads YFSETQ. The CDR3 spells CASSLARGVMGTDTQYF. The CDR3 DNA reads TGCGCCAGCAGCTTGGCCAGGGGAGTGATGGGGACAGATACGCAGTATTTT.

The rearrangement joins TRBV18 to TRBJ2-7, with a weak D call TRBD1 (6 bases). Germline V lookup: CDR1 KGHSH, CDR2 LQKENI. The V and J ends lost 3 bases and 0 bases respectively, with 15 bases between them. The CDR3 contains 16 residues. The CDR3 sequence: CASSPPGERVSYEQYF. As DNA, the CDR3 is TGTGCCAGCTCACCGCCAGGGGAGAGGGTCTCCTACGAGCAGTACTTC.

The V gene is TRBV14, the J gene TRBJ2-7; TRBD2 agrees at 7 bases. The V gene end was trimmed by 4 bases and the J gene end by 4 bases; junction bases not matched to a gene: 13. Per the germline V gene, CDR1 is SGHDN and CDR2 is FVKESK. CDR3 length: 16 residues. The CDR3 DNA follows: TGTGCCAGCAGCCTGGAAACCGGGCGGGAGAGGTACGAGCAGTACTTC. It specifies CASSLETGRERYEQYF.

This chain joins TRBV30 and TRBJ2-1; no clear D gene. The germline V and J ends were trimmed by 2 bases and 8 bases, with 10 bases remaining between them. Germline lookup yields CDR1 GTSNPN and CDR2 SVGIG (reference sequence). The CDR3 length is 12 residues. As DNA, the CDR3 is TGTGCCTGGAGTTTGATTAGCTATGAGCAGTTCTTC. It encodes CAWSLISYEQFF.

This clone was found many times. The chain has TRBV4-1 and TRBJ2-1; D might be TRBD2 (5 bases). The CDR3 covers 15 residues. Germline V gene sequence: CDR1 MGHRA, CDR2 YSYEKL. The V gene lost 0 bases and the J gene lost 4 bases, with 10 bases spanning the gap. This CDR3 is CASSQEGEAYNEQFF. The DNA for the CDR3 is TGCGCCAGCAGCCAAGAGGGAGAGGCGTACAATGAGCAGTTCTTC.

The V call is TRBV4-1, the J call TRBJ1-5, with 8 bases fitting TRBD1. Germline CDR1 and CDR2: MGHRA and YSYEKL. The CDR3 is 19 amino acids. V was pared by 0 bases and J by 4 bases, with 14 bases of the junction left unmatched. CDR3 sequence reads: CASSQEIVTGGLKNQPQHF. CDR3 in DNA: TGCGCCAGCAGCCAAGAGATCGTCACAGGGGGTTTGAAAAATCAGCCCCAGCATTTT.

This rearrangement joins TRBV14 to TRBJ2-1; D is possibly TRBD1 (5 bases). Germline CDR1 SGHDN, CDR2 FVKESK. The CDR3 runs 16 residues. Trimming left V 0 bases short and J 4 bases short, with 13 bases between. DNA for the CDR3: TGTGCCAGCAGCCAAGATTGGACATCTCTTTACAATGAGCAGTTCTTC. This codes for CASSQDWTSLYNEQFF.

The V gene is TRBV5-1, the J gene TRBJ1-4; unclear D gene. CDR3 length equals 13 residues. V was clipped by 4 bases and J by 5 bases, with 9 bases between them. Germline V gene lookup returns CDR1 SGHRS and CDR2 YFSETQ. The CDR3 DNA follows: TGCGCCAGCAGCGCACATTTAAATGAAAAACTGTTTTTT. This encodes CASSAHLNEKLFF.

The rearrangement links TRBV19 to TRBJ2-1; 9 nucleotides agree with TRBD1. Germline V gene data show CDR1 as LNHDA and CDR2 as SQIVND (reference sequence). J gave up 5 bases and V 6 bases, and 8 bases lay outside the gene matches. The CDR3 length is 15 residues. The CDR3 spells CASSLPGQGNNEQFF. DNA of the CDR3: TGTGCCAGTAGCCTACCGGGACAGGGCAACAATGAGCAGTTCTTC.

The genes are TRBV24-1 and TRBJ2-2; D might be TRBD1 (6 bases). The CDR3 extends over 15 amino acids. V gave up 6 bases and J gave up 0 bases, with 10 bases separating them. Germline V lookup: CDR1 KGHDR, CDR2 SFDVKD. CDR3 residues: CATSSTGSNTGELFF. As DNA, the CDR3 is TGTGCCACCAGTTCCACAGGGTCGAACACCGGGGAGCTGTTTTTT.

The J gene is TRBJ1-2, the V gene TRBV5-1; D is possibly TRBD1 (5 bases). There are 14 residues in the CDR3. The V gene lost 1 base and the J gene lost 2 bases, with 9 bases spanning the gap. Per the germline V gene, CDR1 is SGHRS and CDR2 is YFSETQ. The CDR3 sequence is CASSLSGSNYGYTF. DNA of the CDR3: TGCGCCAGCAGCTTGTCAGGGTCCAACTATGGCTACACCTTC.

The rearrangement uses TRBV12-3 or TRBV12-4 and TRBJ2-3; 7 bases match TRBD1. V shed 6 bases and J 4 bases; nucleotides not matched to a gene: 4. CDR3 size: 13 residues. CDR3 in amino acids: CASRTTGADTQYF. CDR3 sequence (DNA): TGTGCCAGCAGGACAACAGGGGCAGATACGCAGTATTTT.

The chain recombines TRBV29-1 with TRBJ1-1, with unresolved D. V lost 0 bases to trimming and J lost 1 base, with 6 bases between them. The germline V gene has CDR1 SQVTM and CDR2 ANQGSEA. CDR3 length equals 13 residues. CDR3 sequence: CSVEDSQNTEAFF. CDR3 sequence (DNA): TGCAGCGTTGAAGACTCACAGAACACTGAAGCTTTCTTT.

The chain uses TRBV28 and TRBJ2-7; D not certain. From germline, CDR1 is MDHEN and CDR2 SYDVKM. CDR3 length: 12 amino acids. The germline V and J ends were trimmed by 5 bases and 2 bases, with 7 bases remaining between them. The CDR3, as DNA: TGTGCCAGCAGTGAGGCGGCCTACGAGCAGTACTTC. Amino acid sequence: CASSEAAYEQYF.

This clone was detected once. The chain links TRBV19 to TRBJ2-7; D is ambiguous. Germline assignment: CDR1 LNHDA and CDR2 SQIVND (reference sequence). The CDR3 consists of 12 residues. Trimming pared 2 bases from V and 3 bases from J, leaving 5 bases between. CDR3 nucleotide sequence: TGTGCCAGTAGTATAAGCGACTACGAGCAGTACTTC. Its protein is CASSISDYEQYF.

The chain joins TRBV5-1 to TRBJ2-7; TRBD2 agrees at 11 bases. This CDR3 has 16 residues. CDR1 and CDR2 (germline): SGHRS, YFSETQ. With 0 bases clipped from V and 5 bases from J, the junction kept 7 bases outside the gene matches. The CDR3 DNA reads TGCGCCAGCAGCTTGGTAGCTAGCGGGAGGCTAGACGAGCAGTACTTC. It translates to CASSLVASGRLDEQYF.

This chain links TRBV11-2 with TRBJ2-3; D is undetermined. Germline assignment: CDR1 SGHAT and CDR2 FQNNGV. Trimming took off 0 bases at V and 2 bases at J, with 12 bases between the two ends. The CDR3 runs 16 residues. CDR3 protein: CASSLDFRYPTDTQYF. DNA of the CDR3: TGTGCCAGCAGCTTAGATTTTCGCTACCCCACAGATACGCAGTATTTT.

The chain uses TRBV2 and TRBJ1-1; TRBD1 might be the D (5 bases). CDR3 length: 11 amino acids. The germline V gene has CDR1 SNHLY and CDR2 FYNNEI. The ends were cut back, 5 bases at V and 5 bases at J, with 6 bases in the middle. CDR3 nucleotides: TGTGCCAGCAGTCGGGGGACTGAAGCTTTCTTT. Its translation is CASSRGTEAFF.

The chain couples TRBV27 to TRBJ2-7; 15 positions agree with TRBD2. This CDR3 region has 14 residues. CDR1 is MNHEY and CDR2 is SMNVEV in the germline V gene (reference sequence). Unmatched junction bases numbered 0, after V lost 5 bases and J lost 4 bases. CDR3 sequence reads: CASSGLAGGYEQYF. DNA for the CDR3: TGTGCCAGCAGTGGACTAGCGGGAGGGTACGAGCAGTACTTC.

The chain joins TRBV4-1 to TRBJ2-1, with 14 nucleotides matching TRBD2. Germline values: CDR1 MGHRA, CDR2 YSYEKL. The CDR3 runs 15 residues. V dropped 1 base and J dropped 15; count of bases not matched to a gene: 8. The CDR3 is CASSQAEGLAGDRFF. CDR3 DNA: TGCGCCAGCAGCCAAGCCGAGGGACTAGCGGGAGATCGGTTCTTC.

This chain links TRBV7-8 with TRBJ2-1; a possible D gene is TRBD1 (7 bases). Germline CDR1 reads SGHVS; CDR2 reads FQNEAQ. The V gene lost 1 base and the J gene lost 9 bases, with 10 bases spanning the gap. The CDR3 consists of 13 residues. In nucleotides, the CDR3 is TGTGCCAGCAGCTTAGGGCGGGACAGTGAGCAGTTCTTC. Amino acids: CASSLGRDSEQFF.

This chain links TRBV6-5 with TRBJ2-4, with D possibly matching TRBD2 (6 bases). Germline lookup yields CDR1 MNHEY and CDR2 SVGAGI. V lost 2 bases and J lost 0, with 11 bases in between. This CDR3 contains 16 residues. The CDR3 DNA sequence: TGTGCCAGCAGTTACAATTCAGCGGGAGCCAAAAACATTCAGTACTTC. Its protein is CASSYNSAGAKNIQYF.

The chain joins TRBV19 to TRBJ1-1, with 10 positions matching TRBD1. Trimming took 10 bases from V and 0 from J; bases not matched to a gene: 8. This CDR3 spans 15 amino acids. Germline lookup yields CDR1 LNHDA and CDR2 SQIVND (reference sequence). As DNA, the CDR3 is TGTGCCACGGGACAGGGGCAGCTCATGAACACTGAAGCTTTCTTT. Its protein is CATGQGQLMNTEAFF. Full variable domain (outside the CDR3, taken from reference TRBV19 and TRBJ1-1): DGGITQSPKYLFRKEGQNVTLSCEQNLNHDAMYWYRQDPGQGLRLIYYSQIVNDFQKGDIAEGYSVSREKKESFPLTVTSAQKNPTAFYLCATGQGQLMNTEAFFGQGTRLTVV.

The V gene is TRBV11-3, the J gene TRBJ1-1; the D is unclear. The germline gives CDR1 SGHNT, CDR2 YENEEA. The germline V and J ends were trimmed by 3 bases and 2 bases, with 7 bases remaining between them. There are 13 residues in the CDR3. CDR3 DNA: TGTGCCAGCAGCTTTCAGGTTAACACTGAAGCTTTCTTT. This encodes CASSFQVNTEAFF.

The chain joins TRBV6-1 to TRBJ1-2, with D uncertain. Trimming removed 2 bases from V and 1 base from J, with 8 bases in between. The CDR3 contains 14 residues. Germline CDR1 is MNHNS and CDR2 is SASEGT. CDR3 sequence (DNA): TGTGCCAGCAGTGAACGGACTGTTAACTATGGCTACACCTTC. Encoded protein: CASSERTVNYGYTF.